This T cell receptor beta chain was found in a study of T-cell memory formation after mild COVID-19. Whole-study context: The study found TCR clusters largely donor specific. Study-wide results and caveats: Some clones that responded were present in memory (sampled pre-infection), which suggests cross-reactive memory joined. The study found balanced CD4/CD8 in clones contracting day 15 to 85 and a CD4+ lean in later expanders.

The CDR3 is 16 amino acids. In germline, CDR1 is SEHNR, CDR2 FQNEAQ (reference sequence). V was clipped by 1 base and J by 1 base, with 12 bases between them. This clonotype came up a few times. Its antigen is currently unknown. TCRdb processed the 5' RACE reads anew with MiXCR; each CDR3 protein has one entry. The sample yields fewer than 700,000 distinct CDR3 sequences, about 20% seen once. V and J are TRBV7-9 and TRBJ2-3; TRBD1 might be the D (6 bases). The clonotype originates from an adult woman who had mild COVID-19 (a few samples of this study predate the infection). Cell type and time point are not known. The source material was PBMCs or a T cell subset sorted from them (not recorded which). In DNA form, the CDR3 reads TGTGCCAGCAGCTTAGACGCAGGGGCCGGCACAGATACGCAGTATTTT. The encoded protein is CASSLDAGAGTDTQYF. Based on the CDR3 plus reference TRBV7-9 and TRBJ2-3, the full variable domain is DTGVSQNPRHKITKRGQNVTFRCDPISEHNRLYWYRQTLGQGPEFLTYFQNEAQLEKSRLLSDRFSAERPKGSFSTLEIQRTEQGDSAMYLCASSLDAGAGTDTQYFGPGTRLTVL.